This TCR beta chain was observed in a study of blood T cell repertoires in COVID-19. Only in-frame clones appear in the TCRdb table, and some are missing; sequencing was by immunoSEQ multiplex PCR. In the table there are more than 80,000 clones, approximately 87% of which are singletons. The sequence derives from a human donor with active COVID-19. The donor label of this sample is uncertain. Sequenced: peripheral blood.

CDR3: CASRPPGQWDGYTF. In nucleotides, the CDR3 is TGTGCCAGCAGACCTCCGGGACAGTGGGATGGCTACACCTTC. The genes are TRBV6-6 and TRBJ1-2; TRBD1 agrees at 7 bases. The CDR3 contains 14 residues. The trim removed 6 bases at V and 6 bases at J, leaving 10 bases unmatched. Germline-derived CDR1 and CDR2 are MNHNY and SVGAGI (reference sequence).